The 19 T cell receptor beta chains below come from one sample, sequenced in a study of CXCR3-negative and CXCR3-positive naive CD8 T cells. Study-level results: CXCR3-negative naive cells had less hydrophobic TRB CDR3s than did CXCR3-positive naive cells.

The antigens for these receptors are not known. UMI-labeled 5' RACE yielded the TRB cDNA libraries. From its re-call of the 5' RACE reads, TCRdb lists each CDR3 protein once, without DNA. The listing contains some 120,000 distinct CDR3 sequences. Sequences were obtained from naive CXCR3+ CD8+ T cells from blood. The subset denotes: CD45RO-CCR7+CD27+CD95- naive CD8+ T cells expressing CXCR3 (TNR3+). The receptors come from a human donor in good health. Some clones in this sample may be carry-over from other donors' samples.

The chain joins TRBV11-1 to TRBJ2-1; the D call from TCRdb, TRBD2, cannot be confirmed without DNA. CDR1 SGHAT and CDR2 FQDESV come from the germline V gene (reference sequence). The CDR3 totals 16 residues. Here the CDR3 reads CASSLTGLPSYNEQFF.

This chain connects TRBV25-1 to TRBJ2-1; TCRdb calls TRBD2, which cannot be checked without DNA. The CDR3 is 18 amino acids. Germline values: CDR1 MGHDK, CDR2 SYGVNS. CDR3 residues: CASSETVILAPRYNEQFF.

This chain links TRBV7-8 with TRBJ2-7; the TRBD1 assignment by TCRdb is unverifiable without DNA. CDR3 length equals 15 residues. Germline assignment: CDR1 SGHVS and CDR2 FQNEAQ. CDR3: CASSATFTGFNEQYF.

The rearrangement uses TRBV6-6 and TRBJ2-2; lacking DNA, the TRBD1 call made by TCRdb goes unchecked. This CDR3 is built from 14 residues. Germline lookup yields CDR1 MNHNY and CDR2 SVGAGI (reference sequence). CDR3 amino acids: CASSYSDLSGELFF.

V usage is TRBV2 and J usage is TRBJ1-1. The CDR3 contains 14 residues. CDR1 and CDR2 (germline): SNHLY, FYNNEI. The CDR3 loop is CASSVDTSNTEAFF.

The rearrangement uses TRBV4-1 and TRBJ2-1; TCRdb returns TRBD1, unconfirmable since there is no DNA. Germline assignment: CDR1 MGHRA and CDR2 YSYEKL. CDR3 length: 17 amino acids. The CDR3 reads CASSQDLGQGTNNEQFF.

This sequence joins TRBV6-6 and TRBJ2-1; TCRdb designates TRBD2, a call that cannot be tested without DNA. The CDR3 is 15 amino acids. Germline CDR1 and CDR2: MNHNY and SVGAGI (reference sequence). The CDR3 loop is CASRKRDFGRDEQFF.

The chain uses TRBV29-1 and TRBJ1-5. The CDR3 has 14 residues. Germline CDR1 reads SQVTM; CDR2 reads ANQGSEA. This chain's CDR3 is CSVVPDGLNQPQHF.

The CDR3 region is CASSDGVGSSYNEQFF. The chain joins TRBV2 to TRBJ2-1. This CDR3 is built from 16 residues. Germline V lookup: CDR1 SNHLY, CDR2 FYNNEI.

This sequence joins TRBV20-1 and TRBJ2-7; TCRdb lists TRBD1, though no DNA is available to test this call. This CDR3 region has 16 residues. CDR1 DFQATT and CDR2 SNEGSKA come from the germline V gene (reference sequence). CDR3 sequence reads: CSARGGDPGTFYEQYF.

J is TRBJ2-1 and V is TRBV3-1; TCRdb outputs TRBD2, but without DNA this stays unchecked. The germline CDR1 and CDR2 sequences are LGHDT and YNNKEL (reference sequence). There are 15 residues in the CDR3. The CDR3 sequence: CAIRNGGEGYNEQFF.

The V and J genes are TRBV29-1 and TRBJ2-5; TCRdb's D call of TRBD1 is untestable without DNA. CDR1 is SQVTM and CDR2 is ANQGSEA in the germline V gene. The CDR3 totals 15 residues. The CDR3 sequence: CSVVPRGAGEWTQYF.

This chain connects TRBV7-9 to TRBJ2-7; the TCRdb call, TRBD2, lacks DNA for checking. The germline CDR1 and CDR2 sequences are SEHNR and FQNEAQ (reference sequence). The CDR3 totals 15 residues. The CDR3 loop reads CASSLVPGVSYEQYF. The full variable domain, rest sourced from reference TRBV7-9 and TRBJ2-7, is DTGVSQNPRHKITKRGQNVTFRCDPISEHNRLYWYRQTLGQGPEFLTYFQNEAQLEKSRLLSDRFSAERPKGSFSTLEIQRTEQGDSAMYLCASSLVPGVSYEQYFGPGTRLTVT.

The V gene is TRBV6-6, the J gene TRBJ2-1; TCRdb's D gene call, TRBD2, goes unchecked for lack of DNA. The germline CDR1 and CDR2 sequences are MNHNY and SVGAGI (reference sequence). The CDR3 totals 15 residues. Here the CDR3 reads CASSPTSGWAHEQFF.

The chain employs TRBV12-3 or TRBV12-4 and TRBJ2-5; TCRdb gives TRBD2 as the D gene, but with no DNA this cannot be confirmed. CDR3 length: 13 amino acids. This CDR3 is CATKSGLEETQYF.

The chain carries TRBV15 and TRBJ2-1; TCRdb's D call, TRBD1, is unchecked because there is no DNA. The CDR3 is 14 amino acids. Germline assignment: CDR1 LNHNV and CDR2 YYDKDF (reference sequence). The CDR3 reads CATSRGDRPNEQFF.

This CDR3 reads CASVGPSSYEQYF. This chain connects TRBV6-6 to TRBJ2-7. This CDR3 comprises 13 residues. Germline assignment: CDR1 MNHNY and CDR2 SVGAGI (reference sequence).

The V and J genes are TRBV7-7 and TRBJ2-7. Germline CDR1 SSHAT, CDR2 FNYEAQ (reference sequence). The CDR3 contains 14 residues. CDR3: CASSLEAGSYEQYF.

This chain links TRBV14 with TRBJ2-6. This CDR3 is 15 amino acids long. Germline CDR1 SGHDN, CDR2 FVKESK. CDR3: CASSPRTSGANVLTF.